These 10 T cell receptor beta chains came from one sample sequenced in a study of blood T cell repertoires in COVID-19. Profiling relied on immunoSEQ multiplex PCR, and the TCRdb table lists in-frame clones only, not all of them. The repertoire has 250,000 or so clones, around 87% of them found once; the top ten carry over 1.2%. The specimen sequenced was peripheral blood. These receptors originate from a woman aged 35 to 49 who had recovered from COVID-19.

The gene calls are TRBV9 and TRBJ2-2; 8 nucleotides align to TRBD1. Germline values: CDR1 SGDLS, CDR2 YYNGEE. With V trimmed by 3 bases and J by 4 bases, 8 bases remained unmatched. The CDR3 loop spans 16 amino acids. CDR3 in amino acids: CASSDQGAGSTGELFF. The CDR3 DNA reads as TGTGCCAGCAGCGACCAGGGGGCGGGTTCCACCGGGGAGCTGTTTTTT.

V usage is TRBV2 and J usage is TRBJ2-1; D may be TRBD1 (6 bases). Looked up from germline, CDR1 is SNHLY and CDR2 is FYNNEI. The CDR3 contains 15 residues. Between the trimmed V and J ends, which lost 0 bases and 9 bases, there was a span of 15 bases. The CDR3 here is CASSEAGTSKCEQFF. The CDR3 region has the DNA TGTGCCAGCAGTGAAGCCGGGACAAGTAAATGTGAGCAGTTCTTC.

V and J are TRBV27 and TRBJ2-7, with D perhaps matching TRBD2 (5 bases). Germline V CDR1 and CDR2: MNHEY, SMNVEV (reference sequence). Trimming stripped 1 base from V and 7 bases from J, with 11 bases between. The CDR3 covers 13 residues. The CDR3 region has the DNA TGTGCCAGCAGTTTATACGGGGATAGAGAGCAGTACTTC. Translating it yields CASSLYGDREQYF.

For the CDR3, the DNA is TGTGCCAGCAGCCAAACCCGGACAGCTTCCTACGAGCAGTACTTC. Translated, it gives CASSQTRTASYEQYF. This sequence joins TRBV3-1 (or the pseudogene TRBV3-2) and TRBJ2-7, with TRBD1 as a possible D gene (6 bases). The CDR3 is 15 amino acids. Per germline, CDR1 LGHDT and CDR2 YNNKEL (reference sequence). The V and J ends lost 2 bases and 1 base respectively, with 12 bases between them.

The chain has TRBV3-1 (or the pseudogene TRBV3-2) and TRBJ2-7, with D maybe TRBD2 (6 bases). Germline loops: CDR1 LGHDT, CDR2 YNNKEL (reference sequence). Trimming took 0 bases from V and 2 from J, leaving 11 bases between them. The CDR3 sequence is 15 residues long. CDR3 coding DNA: TGTGCCAGCAGCCAAGACCCTGGACTAACCTACGAGCAGTACTTC. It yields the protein CASSQDPGLTYEQYF.

The CDR3 loop is CSVCVEAGTEAFF. CDR3 sequence (DNA): TGCAGCGTTTGTGTGGAGGCGGGCACTGAAGCTTTCTTT. This chain joins TRBV29-1 and TRBJ1-1; D not resolved. Germline-derived CDR1 and CDR2 are SQVTM and ANQGSEA. Trimming shortened V by 5 bases and J by 4 bases, and 14 bases separated the two germline ends. The CDR3 loop spans 13 amino acids.

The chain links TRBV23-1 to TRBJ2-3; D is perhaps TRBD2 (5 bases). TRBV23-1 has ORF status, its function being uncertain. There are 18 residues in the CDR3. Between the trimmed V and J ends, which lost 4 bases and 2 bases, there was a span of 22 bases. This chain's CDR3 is CASSPFRGTREPTDTQYF. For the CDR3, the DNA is TGCGCCAGCAGTCCATTCCGCGGAACGAGGGAGCCCACAGATACGCAGTATTTT.

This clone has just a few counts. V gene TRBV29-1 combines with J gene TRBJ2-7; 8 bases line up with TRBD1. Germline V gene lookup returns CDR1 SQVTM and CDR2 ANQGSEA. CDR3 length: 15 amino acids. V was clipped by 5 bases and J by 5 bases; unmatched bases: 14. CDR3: CSVLDSGQGVDEQYF. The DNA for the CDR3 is TGCAGCGTTCTCGATTCTGGACAGGGCGTAGACGAGCAGTACTTC.

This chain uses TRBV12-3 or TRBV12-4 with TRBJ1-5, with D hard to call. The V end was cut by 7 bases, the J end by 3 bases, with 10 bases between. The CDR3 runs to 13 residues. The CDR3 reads CASNWRTNQPQHF. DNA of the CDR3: TGTGCCAGCAATTGGAGAACCAATCAGCCCCAGCATTTT.

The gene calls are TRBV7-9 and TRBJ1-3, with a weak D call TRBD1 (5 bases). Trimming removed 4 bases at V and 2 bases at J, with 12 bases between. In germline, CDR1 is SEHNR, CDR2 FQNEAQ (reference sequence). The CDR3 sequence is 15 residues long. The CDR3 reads CASSSGPTPGNTIYF. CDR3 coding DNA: TGTGCCAGCAGCTCAGGGCCGACTCCTGGAAACACCATATATTTT.